One and the same sample provided the 13 T cell receptor beta chains below, sequenced in a study of T cell changes during pregnancy in multiple sclerosis. Clones were read by immunoSEQ multiplex PCR, and TCRdb kept only the in-frame ones, dropping some. The sample includes 90,000 to 100,000 clones, more than 85% of them seen just once. Sequencing used peripheral blood, obtained in the first trimester of pregnancy. The receptors originated from a female donor with multiple sclerosis, enrolled in a pregnancy study.

The chain links TRBV14 to TRBJ2-7, with TRBD2 identical over 7 bases. CDR1 is SGHDN and CDR2 is FVKESK in the germline V gene. V gave up 4 bases and J gave up 3 bases; unmatched junction bases: 18. CDR3 length: 18 residues. In nucleotides, the CDR3 is TGTGCCAGCAGCCCCACAAGATCGGGCGGGAGAGGAGGCTACGAGCAGTACTTC. This gives the protein CASSPTRSGGRGGYEQYF.

The chain joins TRBV18 to TRBJ2-3; tentatively, D is TRBD2 (5 bases). The germline V and J ends were trimmed by 2 bases and 2 bases, with 11 bases remaining between them. CDR1 and CDR2 (germline): KGHSH, LQKENI. The CDR3 has 15 amino acids. This chain's CDR3 is CASSPKRLNTDTQYF. The CDR3, as DNA: TGTGCCAGCTCACCAAAACGACTAAACACAGATACGCAGTATTTT. Using reference TRBV18 and TRBJ2-3 for the parts outside the CDR3, the full variable domain is NAGVMQNPRHLVRRRGQEARLRCSPMKGHSHVYWYRQLPEEGLKFMVYLQKENIIDESGMPKERFSAEFPKEGPSILRIQQVVRGDSAAYFCASSPKRLNTDTQYFGPGTRLTVL.

This chain joins TRBV7-3 and TRBJ2-3; 8 bases match TRBD2. Germline assignment: CDR1 SGHTA and CDR2 FQGTGA. The CDR3 has 16 amino acids. The junction had 8 bases not matched to a gene; V was cut back by 5 bases and J by 1 base. CDR3 nucleotide sequence: TGTGCCAGCAGCCTCTGTATGACTAGCGGCACAGATACGCAGTATTTT. It codes for CASSLCMTSGTDTQYF.

There are a few counts of this clone. This chain links TRBV19 with TRBJ1-4; no clear D. Germline V CDR1 and CDR2: LNHDA, SQIVND (reference sequence). Trimming removed 3 bases from V and 4 bases from J, with 15 bases in between. CDR3 length: 16 amino acids. CDR3 sequence: CASSMVSETGNEKLFF. The CDR3 region has the DNA TGTGCCAGTAGTATGGTATCGGAAACGGGTAATGAAAAACTGTTTTTT.

This sequence joins TRBV7-8 and TRBJ2-1; D is uncertain. This CDR3 is built from 14 residues. With 4 bases removed from V and 4 bases from J, the gap between germline ends came to 11 bases. The V gene's germline CDR1 is SGHVS and CDR2 FQNEAQ. DNA for the CDR3: TGTGCCAGCAGCTCCCAGCCTAGGTACAATGAGCAGTTCTTC. Residues: CASSSQPRYNEQFF.

A single count supports this clone. The V call is TRBV27, the J call TRBJ1-1; D is ambiguous. Trimming removed 3 bases from V and 1 base from J, with 6 bases in between. CDR3 length: 13 residues. CDR1 and CDR2 (germline): MNHEY, SMNVEV (reference sequence). The CDR3 reads CASSLRENTEAFF. CDR3 in DNA: TGTGCCAGCAGTTTGAGAGAGAACACTGAAGCTTTCTTT.

The genes are TRBV6-6 and TRBJ1-5; D is unclear. Trimming removed 8 bases at V and 0 bases at J, with 17 bases between. This CDR3 is built from 16 residues. CDR1 and CDR2 (germline): MNHNY, SVGAGI (reference sequence). The CDR3 sequence: CASAPREFYSNQPQHF. CDR3 DNA sequence: TGTGCCAGCGCTCCCCGGGAGTTTTATAGCAATCAGCCCCAGCATTTT.

The chain is built from TRBV5-6 and TRBJ2-5; tentatively, D is TRBD2 (7 bases). Germline V lookup: CDR1 SGHDT, CDR2 YYEEEE. The V end lost 0 bases, the J end lost 4 bases, and 13 bases lay between the germline ends. The CDR3 sequence is 15 residues long. The CDR3 sequence is CASSLAGGRVETQYF. The CDR3, as DNA: TGTGCCAGCAGCTTGGCCGGGGGGCGGGTAGAGACCCAGTACTTC.

The genes are TRBV27 and TRBJ2-4; D perhaps matches TRBD1 (6 bases). Trimming took off 5 bases at V and 7 bases at J, with 9 bases between the two ends. Germline V gives CDR1 MNHEY, CDR2 SMNVEV (reference sequence). The CDR3 spans 12 residues. CDR3 sequence: CASSPDRNIQYF. CDR3 nucleotide sequence: TGTGCCAGCAGTCCCGACAGGAACATTCAGTACTTC.

The rearrangement links TRBV5-4 to TRBJ2-7; D call uncertain. V shed 1 base and J shed 5 bases, with 4 bases lying between them. From germline, CDR1 is SGHNT and CDR2 YYREEE (reference sequence). The CDR3 runs to 11 residues. The CDR3 protein is CASSLRDEQYF. DNA for the CDR3: TGTGCCAGCAGCTTGCGGGACGAGCAGTACTTC. The whole variable domain, filled in from reference TRBV5-4 and TRBJ2-7, reads ETGVTQSPTHLIKTRGQQVTLRCSSQSGHNTVSWYQQALGQGPQFIFQYYREEENGRGNFPPRFSGLQFPNYSSELNVNALELDDSALYLCASSLRDEQYFGPGTRLTVT.

The V call is TRBV2, the J call TRBJ2-7, with 7 bases identical to TRBD2. Losses at the gene ends were 7 bases for V and 5 bases for J; bases not matched to a gene: 11. CDR1 and CDR2 (germline): SNHLY, FYNNEI. There are 14 residues in the CDR3. CDR3 loop: CASNGREQLNEQYF. Here the CDR3 DNA reads TGTGCCAGCAATGGGCGGGAGCAACTCAACGAGCAGTACTTC. Using reference TRBV2 and TRBJ2-7 for the parts outside the CDR3, the full variable domain is EPEVTQTPSHQVTQMGQEVILRCVPISNHLYFYWYRQILGQKVEFLVSFYNNEISEKSEIFDDQFSVERPDGSNFTLKIRSTKLEDSAMYFCASNGREQLNEQYFGPGTRLTVT.

Here the CDR3 reads CASSKTHTSGSYEQYF. The DNA for the CDR3 is TGTGCCAGTAGTAAGACTCACACTAGCGGCTCCTACGAGCAGTACTTC. The gene calls are TRBV19 and TRBJ2-7; 8 nucleotides agree with TRBD2. CDR1 is LNHDA and CDR2 is SQIVND in the germline V gene (reference sequence). The trim removed 4 bases at V and 0 bases at J, leaving 8 bases unmatched. CDR3 length equals 16 residues.

The chain links TRBV29-1 to TRBJ1-1; 7 bases fit TRBD1. The CDR3 runs 14 residues. V shed 7 bases and J 1 base; nucleotides not matched to a gene: 9. The V gene's germline CDR1 is SQVTM and CDR2 ANQGSEA. The CDR3 loop is CSGDRVGRNTEAFF. The CDR3 bases are TGCAGCGGAGACAGGGTAGGCCGGAACACTGAAGCTTTCTTT.